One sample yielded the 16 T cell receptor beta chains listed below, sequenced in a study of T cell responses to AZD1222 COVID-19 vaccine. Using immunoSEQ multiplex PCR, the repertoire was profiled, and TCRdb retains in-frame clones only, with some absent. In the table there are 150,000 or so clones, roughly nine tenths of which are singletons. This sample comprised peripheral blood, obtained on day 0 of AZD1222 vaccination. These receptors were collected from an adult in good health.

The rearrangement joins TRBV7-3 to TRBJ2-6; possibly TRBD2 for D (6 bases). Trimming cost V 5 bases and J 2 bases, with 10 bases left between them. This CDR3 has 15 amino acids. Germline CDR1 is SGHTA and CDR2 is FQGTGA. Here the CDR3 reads CASSLSGAGANVLTF. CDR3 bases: TGTGCCAGCAGCCTGTCGGGGGCTGGGGCCAACGTCCTGACTTTC.

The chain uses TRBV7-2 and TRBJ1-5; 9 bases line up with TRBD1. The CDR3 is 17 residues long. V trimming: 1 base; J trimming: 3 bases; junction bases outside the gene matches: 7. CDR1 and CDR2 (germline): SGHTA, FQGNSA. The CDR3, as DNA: TGTGCCAGCAGCTTAGGGGCCGGGACAGGGCCCAATCAGCCCCAGCATTTT. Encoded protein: CASSLGAGTGPNQPQHF.

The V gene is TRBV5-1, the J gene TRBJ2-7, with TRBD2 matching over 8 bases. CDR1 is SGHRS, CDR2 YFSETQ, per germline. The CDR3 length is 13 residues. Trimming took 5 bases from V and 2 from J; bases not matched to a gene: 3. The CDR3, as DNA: TGCGCCAGCAGGAGCGGGGGTACCTACGAGCAGTACTTC. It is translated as CASRSGGTYEQYF. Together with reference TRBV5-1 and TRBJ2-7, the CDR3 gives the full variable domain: KAGVTQTPRYLIKTRGQQVTLSCSPISGHRSVSWYQQTPGQGLQFLFEYFSETQRNKGNFPGRFSGRQFSNSRSEMNVSTLELGDSALYLCASRSGGTYEQYFGPGTRLTVT.

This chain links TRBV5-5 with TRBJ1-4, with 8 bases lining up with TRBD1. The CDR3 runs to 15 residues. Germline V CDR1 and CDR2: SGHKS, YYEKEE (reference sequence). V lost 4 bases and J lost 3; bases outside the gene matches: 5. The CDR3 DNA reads TGTGCCAGCAGCGCACCGGGACAGGCTAATGAAAAACTGTTTTTT. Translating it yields CASSAPGQANEKLFF.

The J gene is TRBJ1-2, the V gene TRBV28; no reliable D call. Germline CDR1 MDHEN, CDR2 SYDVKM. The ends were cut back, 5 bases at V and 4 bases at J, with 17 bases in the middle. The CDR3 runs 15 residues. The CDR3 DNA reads TGTGCCAGCAGTCCCCCGGGAGCCCGAACCTATGGCTACACCTTC. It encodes CASSPPGARTYGYTF.

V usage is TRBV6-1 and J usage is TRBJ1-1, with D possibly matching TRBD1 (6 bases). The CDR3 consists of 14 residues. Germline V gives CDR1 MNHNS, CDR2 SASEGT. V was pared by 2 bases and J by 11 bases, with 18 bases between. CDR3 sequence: CASSELSGGSWAFF. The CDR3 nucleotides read TGTGCCAGCAGTGAACTCTCCGGGGGCAGCTGGGCTTTCTTT.

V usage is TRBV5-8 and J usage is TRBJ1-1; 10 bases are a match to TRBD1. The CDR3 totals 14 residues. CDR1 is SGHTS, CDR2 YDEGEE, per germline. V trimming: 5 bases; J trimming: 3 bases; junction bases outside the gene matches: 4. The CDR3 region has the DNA TGTGCCAGCAGGACCGGACAGGGGGACACTGAAGCTTTCTTT. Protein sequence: CASRTGQGDTEAFF.

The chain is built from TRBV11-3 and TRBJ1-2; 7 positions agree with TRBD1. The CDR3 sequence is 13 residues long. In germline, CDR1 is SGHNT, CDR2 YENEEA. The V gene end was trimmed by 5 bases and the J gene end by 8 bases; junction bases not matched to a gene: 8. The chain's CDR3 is CASSRGQVKGYTF. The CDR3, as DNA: TGTGCCAGCAGCCGAGGACAGGTGAAAGGCTACACCTTC.

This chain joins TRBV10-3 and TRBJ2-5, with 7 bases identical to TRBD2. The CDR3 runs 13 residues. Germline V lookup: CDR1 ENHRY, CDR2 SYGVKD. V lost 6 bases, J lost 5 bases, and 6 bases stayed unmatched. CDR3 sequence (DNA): TGTGCCATCAGGGCAGGAGCGGGGGAGACCCAGTACTTC. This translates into CAIRAGAGETQYF.

CDR3 nucleotides: TGTGCCACCAGCAGACCCGGTGGGATGAGCACTGAAGCTTTCTTT. It translates to CATSRPGGMSTEAFF. The chain is built from TRBV15 and TRBJ1-1; D is undetermined. With 2 bases removed from V and 4 bases from J, the gap between germline ends came to 14 bases. Germline-derived CDR1 and CDR2 are LNHNV and YYDKDF (reference sequence). The CDR3 is 15 amino acids. Full variable domain (outside the CDR3, taken from reference TRBV15 and TRBJ1-1): DAMVIQNPRYQVTQFGKPVTLSCSQTLNHNVMYWYQQKSSQAPKLLFHYYDKDFNNEADTPDNFQSRRPNTSFCFLDIRSPGLGDTAMYLCATSRPGGMSTEAFFGQGTRLTVV.

The CDR3 DNA sequence: TGTGCCAGCAGCCAAATGACTAGCGGGAGGGGTGAGCAGTTCTTC. Translation: CASSQMTSGRGEQFF. V is TRBV7-3 and J is TRBJ2-1, with TRBD2 matching 14 bases. The CDR3 covers 15 residues. J was trimmed by 9 bases and V by 5 bases; bases with no gene match: 6. Per the germline V gene, CDR1 is SGHTA and CDR2 is FQGTGA.

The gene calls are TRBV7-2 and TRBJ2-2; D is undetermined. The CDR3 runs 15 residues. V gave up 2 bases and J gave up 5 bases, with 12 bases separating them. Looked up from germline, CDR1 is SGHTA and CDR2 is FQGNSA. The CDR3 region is CASSLLVLGTGELFF. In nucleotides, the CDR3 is TGTGCCAGCAGCTTACTAGTTCTCGGGACCGGGGAGCTGTTTTTT.

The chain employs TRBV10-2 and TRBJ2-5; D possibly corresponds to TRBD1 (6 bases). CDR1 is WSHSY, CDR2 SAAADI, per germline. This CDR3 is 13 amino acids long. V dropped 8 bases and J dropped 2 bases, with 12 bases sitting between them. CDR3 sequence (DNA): TGCGCCAGCGGTCTGGACAGACAAGAGACCCAGTACTTC. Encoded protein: CASGLDRQETQYF.

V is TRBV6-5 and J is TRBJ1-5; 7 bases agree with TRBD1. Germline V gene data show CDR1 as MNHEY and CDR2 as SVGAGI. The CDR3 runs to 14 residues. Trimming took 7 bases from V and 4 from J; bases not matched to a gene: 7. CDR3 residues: CASIDGQANQPQHF. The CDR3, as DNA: TGTGCCAGCATCGACGGACAGGCGAATCAGCCCCAGCATTTT.

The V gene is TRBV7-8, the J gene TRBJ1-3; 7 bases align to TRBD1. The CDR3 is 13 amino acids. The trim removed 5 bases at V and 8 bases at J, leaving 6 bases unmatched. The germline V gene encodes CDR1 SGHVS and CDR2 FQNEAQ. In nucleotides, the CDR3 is TGTGCCAGCAGCCGGGCAGGGGGGGACACCATATATTTT. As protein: CASSRAGGDTIYF.

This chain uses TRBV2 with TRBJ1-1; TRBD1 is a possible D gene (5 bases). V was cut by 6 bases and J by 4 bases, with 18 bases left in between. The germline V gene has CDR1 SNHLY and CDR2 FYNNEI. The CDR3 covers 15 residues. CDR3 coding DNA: TGTGCCAGCAGCCGTGTCGGGGGAGGAGGCACTGAAGCTTTCTTT. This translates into CASSRVGGGGTEAFF.